This T cell receptor (beta chain) was sequenced in a study of T cells in Graves' hyperthyroidism and ophthalmopathy. Study observations and caveats: Separation of ophthalmopathy from stable hyperthyroidism was achieved by a 13 V-J model. Blood shared most expanded thyroid clonotypes above 0.001.

The TCR beta CDR3 regions underwent amplification using RNA transcripts as the source. The HTBI primer set served for first-round RT-PCR of the TCR CDR3. TCRdb fed the multiplex PCR reads into MiXCR, producing one record per CDR3 protein. The sample records roughly 630,000 distinct CDR3 sequences, more than 15% being singletons. V was clipped by 6 bases and J by 9 bases; unmatched bases: 8. The CDR3 length is 14 residues. Remarks on this clonotype: The antigen remains undetermined. A much larger clone lies one base from this, so it may be a read error.

Fresh 10 ml peripheral blood yielded PBMCs. V is TRBV12-3 or TRBV12-4 and J is TRBJ1-6; 7 bases align to TRBD1. This sequence was found in a woman aged 25 to 39 with Graves' hyperthyroidism. Sequencing was carried out using blood. The CDR3 protein is CASRGTAESSPLHF. The DNA of the CDR3 is TGTGCCAGCAGGGGGACAGCGGAGAGTTCACCCCTCCACTTT.